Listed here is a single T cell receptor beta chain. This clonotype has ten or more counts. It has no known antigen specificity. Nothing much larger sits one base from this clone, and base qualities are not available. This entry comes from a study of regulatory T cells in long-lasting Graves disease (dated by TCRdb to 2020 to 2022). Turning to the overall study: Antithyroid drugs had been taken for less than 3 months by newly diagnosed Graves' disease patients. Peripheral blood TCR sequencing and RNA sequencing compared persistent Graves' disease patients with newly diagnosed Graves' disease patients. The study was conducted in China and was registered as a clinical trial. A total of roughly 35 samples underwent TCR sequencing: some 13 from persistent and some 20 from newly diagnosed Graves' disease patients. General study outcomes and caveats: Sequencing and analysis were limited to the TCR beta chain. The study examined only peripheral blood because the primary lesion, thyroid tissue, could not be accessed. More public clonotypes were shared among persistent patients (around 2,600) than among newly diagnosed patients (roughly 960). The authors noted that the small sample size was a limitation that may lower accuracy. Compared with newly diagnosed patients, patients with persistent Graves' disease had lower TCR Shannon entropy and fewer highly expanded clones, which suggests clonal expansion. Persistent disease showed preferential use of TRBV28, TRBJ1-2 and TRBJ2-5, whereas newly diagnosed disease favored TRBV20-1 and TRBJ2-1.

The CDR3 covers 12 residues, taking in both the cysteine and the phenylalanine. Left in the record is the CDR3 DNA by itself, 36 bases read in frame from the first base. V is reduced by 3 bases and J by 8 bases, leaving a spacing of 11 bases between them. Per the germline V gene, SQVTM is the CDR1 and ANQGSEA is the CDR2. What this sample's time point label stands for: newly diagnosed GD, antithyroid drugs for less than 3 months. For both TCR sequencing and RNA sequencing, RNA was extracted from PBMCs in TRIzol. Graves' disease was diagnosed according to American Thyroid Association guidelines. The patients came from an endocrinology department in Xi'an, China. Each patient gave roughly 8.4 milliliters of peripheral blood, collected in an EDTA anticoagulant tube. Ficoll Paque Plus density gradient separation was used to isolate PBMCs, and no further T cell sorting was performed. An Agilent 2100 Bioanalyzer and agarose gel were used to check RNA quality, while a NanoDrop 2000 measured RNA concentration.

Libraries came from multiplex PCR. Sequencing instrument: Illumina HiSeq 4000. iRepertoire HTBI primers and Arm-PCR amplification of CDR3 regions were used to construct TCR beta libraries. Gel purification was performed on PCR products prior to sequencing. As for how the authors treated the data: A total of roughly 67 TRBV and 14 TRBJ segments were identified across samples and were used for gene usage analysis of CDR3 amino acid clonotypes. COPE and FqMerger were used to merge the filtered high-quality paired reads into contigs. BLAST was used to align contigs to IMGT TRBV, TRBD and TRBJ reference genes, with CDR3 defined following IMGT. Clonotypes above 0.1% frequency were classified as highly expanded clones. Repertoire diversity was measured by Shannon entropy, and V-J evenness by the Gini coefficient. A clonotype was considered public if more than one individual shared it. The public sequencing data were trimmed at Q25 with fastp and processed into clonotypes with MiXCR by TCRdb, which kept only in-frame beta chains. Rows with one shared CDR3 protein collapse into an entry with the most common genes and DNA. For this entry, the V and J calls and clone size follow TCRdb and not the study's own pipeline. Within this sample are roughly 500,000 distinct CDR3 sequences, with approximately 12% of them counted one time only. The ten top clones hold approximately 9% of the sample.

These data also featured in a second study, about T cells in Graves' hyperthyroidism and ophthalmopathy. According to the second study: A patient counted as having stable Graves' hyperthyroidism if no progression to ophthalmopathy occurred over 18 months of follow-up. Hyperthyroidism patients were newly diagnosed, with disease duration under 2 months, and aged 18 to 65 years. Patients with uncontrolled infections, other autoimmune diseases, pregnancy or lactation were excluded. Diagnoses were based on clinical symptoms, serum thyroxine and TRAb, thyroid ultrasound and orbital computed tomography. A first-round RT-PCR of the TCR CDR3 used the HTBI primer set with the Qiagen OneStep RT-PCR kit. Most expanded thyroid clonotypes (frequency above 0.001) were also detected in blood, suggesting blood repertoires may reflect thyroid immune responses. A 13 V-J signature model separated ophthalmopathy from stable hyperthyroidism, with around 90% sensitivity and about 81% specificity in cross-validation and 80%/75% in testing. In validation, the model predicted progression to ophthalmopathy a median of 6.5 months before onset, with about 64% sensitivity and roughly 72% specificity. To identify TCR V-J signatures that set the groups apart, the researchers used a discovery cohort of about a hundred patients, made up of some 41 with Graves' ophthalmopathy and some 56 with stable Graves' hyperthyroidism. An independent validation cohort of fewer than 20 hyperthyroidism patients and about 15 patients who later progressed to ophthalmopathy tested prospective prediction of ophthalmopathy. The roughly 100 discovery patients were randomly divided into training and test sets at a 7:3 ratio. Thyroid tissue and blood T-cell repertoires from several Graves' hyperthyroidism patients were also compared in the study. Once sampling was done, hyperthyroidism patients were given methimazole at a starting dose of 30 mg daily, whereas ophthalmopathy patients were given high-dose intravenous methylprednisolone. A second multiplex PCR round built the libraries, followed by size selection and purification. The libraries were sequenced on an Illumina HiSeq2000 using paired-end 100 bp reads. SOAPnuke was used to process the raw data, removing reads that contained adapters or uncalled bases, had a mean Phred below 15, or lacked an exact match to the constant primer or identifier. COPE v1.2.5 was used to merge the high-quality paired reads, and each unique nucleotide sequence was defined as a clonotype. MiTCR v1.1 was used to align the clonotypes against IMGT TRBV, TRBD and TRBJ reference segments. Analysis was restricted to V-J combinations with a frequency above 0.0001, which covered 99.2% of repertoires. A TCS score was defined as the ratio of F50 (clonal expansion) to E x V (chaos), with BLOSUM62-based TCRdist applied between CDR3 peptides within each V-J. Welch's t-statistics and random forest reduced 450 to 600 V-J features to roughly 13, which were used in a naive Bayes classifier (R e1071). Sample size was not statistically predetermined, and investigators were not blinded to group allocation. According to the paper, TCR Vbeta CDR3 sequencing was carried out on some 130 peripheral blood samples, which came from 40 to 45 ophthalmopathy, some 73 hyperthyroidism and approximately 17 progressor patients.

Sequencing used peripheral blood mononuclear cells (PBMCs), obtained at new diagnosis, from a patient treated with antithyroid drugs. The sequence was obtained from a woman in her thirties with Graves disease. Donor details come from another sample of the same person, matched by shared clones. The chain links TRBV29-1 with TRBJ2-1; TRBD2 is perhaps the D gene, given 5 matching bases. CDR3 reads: CSVEGVGDEQFF. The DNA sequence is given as TGCAGCGTTGAGGGAGTGGGAGATGAGCAGTTCTTC.